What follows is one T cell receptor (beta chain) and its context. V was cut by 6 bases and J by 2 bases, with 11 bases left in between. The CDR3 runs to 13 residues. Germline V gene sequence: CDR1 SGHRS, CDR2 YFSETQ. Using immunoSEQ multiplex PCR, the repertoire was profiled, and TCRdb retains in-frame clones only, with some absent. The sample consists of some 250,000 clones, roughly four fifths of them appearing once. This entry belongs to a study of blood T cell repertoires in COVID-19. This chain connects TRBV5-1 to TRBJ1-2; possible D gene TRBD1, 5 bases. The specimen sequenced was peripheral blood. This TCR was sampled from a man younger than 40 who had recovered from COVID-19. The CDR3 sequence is CASTHGGNYGYTF. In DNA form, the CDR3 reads TGCGCCAGCACCCACGGGGGAAACTATGGCTACACCTTC.